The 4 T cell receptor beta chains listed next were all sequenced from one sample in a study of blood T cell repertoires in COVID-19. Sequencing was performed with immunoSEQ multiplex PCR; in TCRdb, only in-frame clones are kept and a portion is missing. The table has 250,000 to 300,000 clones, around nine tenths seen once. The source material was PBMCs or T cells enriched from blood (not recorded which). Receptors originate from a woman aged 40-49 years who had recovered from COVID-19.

The CDR3 loop reads CASSDDRVGGNTIYF. The CDR3 nucleotides read TGCGCCAGCAGCGACGACAGGGTGGGTGGAAACACCATATATTTT. The chain links TRBV5-1 to TRBJ1-3, with 7 bases matching TRBD1. Trimming took 4 bases from V and 3 from J; bases not matched to a gene: 7. The germline V gene encodes CDR1 SGHRS and CDR2 YFSETQ. This CDR3 has 15 residues.

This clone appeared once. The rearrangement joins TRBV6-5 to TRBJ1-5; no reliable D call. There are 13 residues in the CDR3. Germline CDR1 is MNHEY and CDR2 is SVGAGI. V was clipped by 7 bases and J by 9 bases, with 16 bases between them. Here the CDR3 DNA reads TGTGCCAGCACTCGGACCCTTGAGGGGCCCCAGCATTTT. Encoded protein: CASTRTLEGPQHF.

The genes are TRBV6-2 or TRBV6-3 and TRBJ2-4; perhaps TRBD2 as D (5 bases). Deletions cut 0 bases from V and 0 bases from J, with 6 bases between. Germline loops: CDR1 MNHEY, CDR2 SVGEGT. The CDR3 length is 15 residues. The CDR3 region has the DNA TGTGCCAGCAGTTACTCGGCGGGAGCCAAAAACATTCAGTACTTC. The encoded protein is CASSYSAGAKNIQYF.

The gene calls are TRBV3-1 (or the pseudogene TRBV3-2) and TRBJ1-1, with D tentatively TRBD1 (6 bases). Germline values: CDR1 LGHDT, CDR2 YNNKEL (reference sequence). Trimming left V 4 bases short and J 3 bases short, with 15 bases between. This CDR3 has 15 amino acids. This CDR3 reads CASSPGTLVHTEAFF. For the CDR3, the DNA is TGTGCCAGCAGCCCCGGGACACTTGTACACACTGAAGCTTTCTTT.